Presented here are 3 T cell receptor beta chains from one specimen sequenced in a study of regulatory T cells in long-lasting Graves disease. Relying on iRepertoire HTBI primers and Arm-PCR of CDR3 regions, the team built TCR beta libraries. TCRdb passed the multiplex PCR reads through MiXCR, listing each CDR3 protein once. The data hold 400,000 to 550,000 distinct CDR3 sequences, with under 15% observed a single time. As to time point: newly diagnosed GD, antithyroid drugs for less than 3 months. TCR sequences were obtained from RNA taken from PBMCs. These sequences were also reported in another study, on T cells in Graves' hyperthyroidism and ophthalmopathy.

Specimen: peripheral blood mononuclear cells (PBMCs), collected at new diagnosis, from a patient treated with antithyroid drugs. The receptors derive from a woman in her 30s with Graves disease.

CDR3 sequence: CAISESKQAYGYTF. The CDR3, as DNA: TGTGCCATCAGTGAGTCAAAGCAGGCCTATGGCTACACCTTC. The rearrangement joins TRBV10-3 to TRBJ1-2; D is uncertain. The CDR3 runs to 14 residues. Germline values: CDR1 ENHRY, CDR2 SYGVKD. V was shortened by 0 bases and J by 4 bases, with 9 bases between the two germline ends.

A remark on this clonotype: A much larger clone differs by one base, so this may be a read error. J is TRBJ2-5 and V is TRBV7-9, with D perhaps TRBD1 or TRBD2 (6 bases each). CDR3 length: 13 residues. CDR1 and CDR2 from the germline V gene are SEHNR and FQNEAQ (reference sequence). This chain's CDR3 is CASSAGGQEAQYF. The CDR3 DNA follows: TGTGCCAGCAGCGCCGGGGGACAAGAGGCCCAGTACTTC.

This clonotype occurred many times. The rearrangement uses TRBV30 and TRBJ2-2; 7 bases are a match to TRBD2. V dropped 8 bases and J dropped 4; count of bases not matched to a gene: 1. Germline loops: CDR1 GTSNPN, CDR2 SVGIG (reference sequence). The CDR3 is 11 residues long. The CDR3 region has the DNA TGTGCCCGGGGGGTCACCGGGGAGCTGTTTTTT. The encoded protein is CARGVTGELFF.